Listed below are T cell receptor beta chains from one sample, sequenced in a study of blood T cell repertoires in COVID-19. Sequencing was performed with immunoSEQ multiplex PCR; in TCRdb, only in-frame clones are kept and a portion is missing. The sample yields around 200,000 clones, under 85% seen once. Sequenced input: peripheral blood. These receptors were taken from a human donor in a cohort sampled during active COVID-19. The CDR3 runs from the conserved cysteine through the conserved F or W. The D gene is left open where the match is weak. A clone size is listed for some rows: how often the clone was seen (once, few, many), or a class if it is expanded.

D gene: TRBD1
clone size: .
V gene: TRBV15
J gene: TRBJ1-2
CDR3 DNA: TGTGCCACCAGCAGAGGGGGGGGACAGGGAGGATTCTATGGCTACACCTTC
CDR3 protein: CATSRGGGQGGFYGYTF

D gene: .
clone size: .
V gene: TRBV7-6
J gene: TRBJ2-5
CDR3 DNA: TGTGCCAGCAGCCAGATTCGAGGGGAGACCCAGTACTTC
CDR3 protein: CASSQIRGETQYF

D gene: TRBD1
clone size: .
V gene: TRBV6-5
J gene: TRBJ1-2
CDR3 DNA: TGTGCCAGCAGCTCGACAGGGGGAACCTATGGCTACACCTTC
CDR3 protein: CASSSTGGTYGYTF

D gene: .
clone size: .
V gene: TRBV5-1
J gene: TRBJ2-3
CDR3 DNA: TGCGCCAGCAGCTTGGGGAACAGGGGAGGAGATACGCAGTATTTT
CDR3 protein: CASSLGNRGGDTQYF

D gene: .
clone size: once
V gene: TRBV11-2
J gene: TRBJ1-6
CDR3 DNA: TGTGCCAGCAGCTTCGCTAAGGAGGTTGTACCCCTCCACTTT
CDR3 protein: CASSFAKEVVPLHF

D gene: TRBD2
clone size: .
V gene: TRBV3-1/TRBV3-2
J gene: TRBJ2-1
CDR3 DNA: TGTGCCAGCAGCCATCTCCGGGGGGGTGGTGAGCAGTTCTTC
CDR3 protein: CASSHLRGGGEQFF

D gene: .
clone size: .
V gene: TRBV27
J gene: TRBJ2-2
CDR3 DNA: TGTGCCAGCAGTCCCTCCCATGGGGAGTACACCGGGGAGCTGTTTTTT
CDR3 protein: CASSPSHGEYTGELFF

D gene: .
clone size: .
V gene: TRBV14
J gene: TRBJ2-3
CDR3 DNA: TGTGCCAGCAGCTTGACAGGGCGGGGAGACGCTACGCAGTATTTT
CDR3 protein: CASSLTGRGDATQYF

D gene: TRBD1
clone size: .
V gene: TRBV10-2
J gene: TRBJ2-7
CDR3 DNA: TGCGCCAGCAGTGAAAAAGGGGGCCCCTACGAGCAGTACTTC
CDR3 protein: CASSEKGGPYEQYF

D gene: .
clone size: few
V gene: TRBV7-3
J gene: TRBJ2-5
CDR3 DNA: TGTGCCAGCAGCCCCGCGGTTAGAGAGACCCAGTACTTC
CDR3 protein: CASSPAVRETQYF

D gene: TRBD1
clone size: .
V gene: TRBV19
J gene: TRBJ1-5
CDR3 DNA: TGTGCCAGTAGTCCCGGGACAGGGGGAAATCAGCCCCAGCATTTT
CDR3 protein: CASSPGTGGNQPQHF

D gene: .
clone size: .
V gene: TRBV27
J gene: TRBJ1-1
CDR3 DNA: TGTGCCAGCAGTTTCTCCCCTAGGGGGAACACTGAAGCTTTCTTT
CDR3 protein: CASSFSPRGNTEAFF

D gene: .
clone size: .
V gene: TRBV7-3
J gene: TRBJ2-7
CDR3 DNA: TGTGCCAGCAGCTTAACGGTCCCCAATCGGGCCTACGAGCAGTACTTC
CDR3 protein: CASSLTVPNRAYEQYF

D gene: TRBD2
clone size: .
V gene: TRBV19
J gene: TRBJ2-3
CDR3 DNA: TGTGCCAGTAGTATAGGAGCGGGGAGGGCAGATACGCAGTATTTT
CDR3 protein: CASSIGAGRADTQYF

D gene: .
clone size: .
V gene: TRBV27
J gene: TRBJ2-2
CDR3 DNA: TGTGCCAGCAGTACGGGGTTTTCCACCGGGGAGCTGTTTTTT
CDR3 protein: CASSTGFSTGELFF

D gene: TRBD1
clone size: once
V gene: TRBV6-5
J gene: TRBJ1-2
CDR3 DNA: TGTGCCAGCAGTACCGGACAGGGACTTGGCTACACCTTC
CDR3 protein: CASSTGQGLGYTF

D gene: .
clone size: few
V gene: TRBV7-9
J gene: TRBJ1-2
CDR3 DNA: TGTGCCAGCAGCTTAGGGCGGAGCCCCCACTATGGCTACACCTTC
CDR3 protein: CASSLGRSPHYGYTF

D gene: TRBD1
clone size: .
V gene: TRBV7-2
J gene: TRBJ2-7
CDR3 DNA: TGTGCCAGCAGCCAGGACAGGGCAAACAACGAGCAGTACTTC
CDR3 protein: CASSQDRANNEQYF

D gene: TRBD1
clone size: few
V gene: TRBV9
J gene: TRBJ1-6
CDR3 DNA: TGTGCCAGCAGCGTAGACCCGAGACAGGGAAGTAGATCACCCCTCCACTTT
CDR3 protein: CASSVDPRQGSRSPLHF

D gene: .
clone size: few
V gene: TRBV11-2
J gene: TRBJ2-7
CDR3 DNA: TGTGCCAGCAGCTTAGATCGGAACCGGGGGAGCTACGAGCAGTACTTC
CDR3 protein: CASSLDRNRGSYEQYF

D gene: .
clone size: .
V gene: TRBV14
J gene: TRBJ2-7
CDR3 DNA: TGTGCCAGCAGCCAATTCCTGGGGGGGCCCGAGCAGTACTTC
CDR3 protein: CASSQFLGGPEQYF

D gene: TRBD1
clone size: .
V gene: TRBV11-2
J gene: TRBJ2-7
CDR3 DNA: TGTGCCAGCAGCTTCCTTCGGGACAGGAGCTACGAGCAGTACTTC
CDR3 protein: CASSFLRDRSYEQYF

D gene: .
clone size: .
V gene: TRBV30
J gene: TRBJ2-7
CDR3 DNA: TGTGCCTGGAGTGTATATAGAGTTGAGTGGCAGGCAAAAACCTACGAGCAGTACTTC
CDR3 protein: CAWSVYRVEWQAKTYEQYF

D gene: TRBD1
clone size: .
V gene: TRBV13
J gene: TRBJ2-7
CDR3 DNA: TGTGCCAGCAGCCCGGGACAGGGTGTCAACGAGCAGTACTTC
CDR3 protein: CASSPGQGVNEQYF

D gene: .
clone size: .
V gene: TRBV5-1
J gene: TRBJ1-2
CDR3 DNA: TGCGCCAGCAGCTTGGTAGGAGCTACTAACTATGGCTACACCTTC
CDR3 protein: CASSLVGATNYGYTF

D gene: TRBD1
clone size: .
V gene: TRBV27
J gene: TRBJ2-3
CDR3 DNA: TGTGCCAGCAGTTTCCGGGACAGGGGTTTAGATACGCAGTATTTT
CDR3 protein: CASSFRDRGLDTQYF

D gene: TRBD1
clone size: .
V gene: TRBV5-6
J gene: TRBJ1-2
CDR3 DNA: TGTGCCAGCAGCGTCGGGACAGACTATGGCTACACCTTC
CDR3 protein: CASSVGTDYGYTF

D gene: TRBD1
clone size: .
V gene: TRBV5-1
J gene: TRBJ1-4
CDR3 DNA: TGCGCCAGCAGCGAAGGGACAGGGGGCGCGAAGGAAAAACTGTTTTTT
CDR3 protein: CASSEGTGGAKEKLFF

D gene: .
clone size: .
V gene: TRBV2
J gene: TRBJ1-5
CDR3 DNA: TGTGCCAGCAGTGAAGGGGCGGGGCAAAATCAGCCCCAGCATTTT
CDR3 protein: CASSEGAGQNQPQHF

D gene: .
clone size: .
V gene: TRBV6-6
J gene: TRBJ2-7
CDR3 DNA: TGTGCCAGCAGTTACGACGGGCGGGGCGAGCAGTACTTC
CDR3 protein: CASSYDGRGEQYF

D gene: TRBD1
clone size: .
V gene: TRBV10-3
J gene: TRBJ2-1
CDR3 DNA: TGTGCCATCAGTGAGCGATCGACAGGGGGCGTTGATGAGCAGTTCTTC
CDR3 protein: CAISERSTGGVDEQFF

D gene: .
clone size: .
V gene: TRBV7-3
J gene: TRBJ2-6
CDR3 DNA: TGTGCCAGCAGCGCTACCGCAGGGGCCCCCTCTGGGGCCAACGTCCTGACTTTC
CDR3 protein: CASSATAGAPSGANVLTF

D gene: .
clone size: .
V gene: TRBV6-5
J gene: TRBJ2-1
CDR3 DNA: TGTGCCAGCAGTTACGGCAGGGAGCAGTTCTTC
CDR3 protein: CASSYGREQFF

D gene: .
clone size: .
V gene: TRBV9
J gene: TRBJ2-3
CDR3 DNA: TGTGCCAGCAGCATAGACCGGGGAGATACGCAGTATTTT
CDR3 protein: CASSIDRGDTQYF

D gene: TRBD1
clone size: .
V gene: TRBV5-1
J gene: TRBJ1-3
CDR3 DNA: TGCGCCAGCAGCAGGGACAGCTCTGGAAACACCATATATTTT
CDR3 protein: CASSRDSSGNTIYF

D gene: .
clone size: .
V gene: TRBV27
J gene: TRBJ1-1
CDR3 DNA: TGTGCCAGCAGTTTATTTAAAACAGGGAGTGGCACTGAAGCTTTCTTT
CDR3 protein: CASSLFKTGSGTEAFF

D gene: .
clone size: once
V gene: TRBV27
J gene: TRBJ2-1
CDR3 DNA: TGTGCCAGCGTGAACTTACAGGCCCAGGAAAGCAATGAGCAGTTCTTC
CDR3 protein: CASVNLQAQESNEQFF

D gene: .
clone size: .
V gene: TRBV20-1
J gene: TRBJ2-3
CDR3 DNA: TGCAGTGCGAGGGACTCCTATACGCAGTATTTT
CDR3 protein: CSARDSYTQYF

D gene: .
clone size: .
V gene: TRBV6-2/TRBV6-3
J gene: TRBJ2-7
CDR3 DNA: TGTGCCAGCAGTTTTGGGGGGGCAGAGGGGTTCGCCTACGAGCAGTACTTC
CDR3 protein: CASSFGGAEGFAYEQYF

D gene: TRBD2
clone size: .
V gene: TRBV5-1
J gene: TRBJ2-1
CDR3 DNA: TGCGCCAGCAGCTTGGGCGACGGGGGGAACTACAATGAGCAGTTCTTC
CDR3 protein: CASSLGDGGNYNEQFF

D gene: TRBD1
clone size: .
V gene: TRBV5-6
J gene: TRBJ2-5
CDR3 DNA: TGTGCCAGCAGCTTGAGGGGGCGGTGGGAGACCCAGTACTTC
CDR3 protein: CASSLRGRWETQYF

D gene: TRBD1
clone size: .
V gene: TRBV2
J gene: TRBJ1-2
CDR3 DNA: TGTGCCAGCGCCCGACTACAGGGGGCGGATGGCTACACCTTC
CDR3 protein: CASARLQGADGYTF